This TCR beta chain was documented in a study of T cell clonality in common variable immunodeficiency. Study observations and caveats: Fewer deletions and N-nucleotide insertions were reportedly seen in common variable immunodeficiency TCR beta sequences.

This clone was counted between two and nine times. Its antigen is as yet unknown. The read comes to an end 3 residues before the CDR3 does, leaving the germline J gene to fill in the end. TCRdb keeps only in-frame clones here, not all; method: immunoSEQ multiplex PCR. The sample contains roughly 32,000 clones, none of them singletons. All CVID subjects were on immunoglobulin replacement for at least one year. Blood came from CVID subjects not ill and not taking immunomodulatory or immunosuppressive medication. The length of the CDR3 is 14 residues. Germline-derived CDR1 and CDR2 are SGHTA and FQGTGA. V was clipped by 5 bases and J by 3 bases, with 13 bases between them.

The sample consisted of peripheral blood mononuclear cells. The chain combines TRBV7-3 with TRBJ1-1, with a weak D call TRBD1 (5 bases). This TCR came from a human donor with common variable immunodeficiency. CDR3 bases read: TGTGCCAGCAGCGTATCCGGGGGGTACACTGAA. This gives the protein CASSVSGGYTE. The full CDR3 protein is CASSVSGGYTEAFF.